The 2 T cell receptor beta chains listed next were all sequenced from one sample in a study of graft-versus-host responses after intestinal transplantation. Their recognized antigens are unknown. TCRdb's copy holds only in-frame clones and misses some; the assay was immunoSEQ multiplex PCR. Of over 55,000 clones listed, 90% are singletons. The sequencing used unstimulated CD8+ T cells sorted from spleen or lymph node cells, collected before intestinal transplant. Receptor source: a human donor who received an intestinal transplant.

V gene TRBV2 combines with J gene TRBJ2-7; 7 bases line up with TRBD1. Germline CDR1 and CDR2: SNHLY and FYNNEI. This CDR3 has 13 amino acids. V shed 11 bases, J shed 0 bases, and the junction held 7 bases outside the gene matches. The CDR3 sequence: CACSRGISYEQYF. The CDR3 nucleotides read TGTGCCTGCTCCAGGGGGATCTCCTACGAGCAGTACTTC. The entire variable domain, with the rest obtained from reference TRBV2 and TRBJ2-7, is as follows: EPEVTQTPSHQVTQMGQEVILRCVPISNHLYFYWYRQILGQKVEFLVSFYNNEISEKSEIFDDQFSVERPDGSNFTLKIRSTKLEDSAMYFCACSRGISYEQYFGPGTRLTVT.

The V call is TRBV27, the J call TRBJ2-7; D may be TRBD2 (7 bases). Germline CDR1 reads MNHEY; CDR2 reads SMNVEV (reference sequence). V was cut by 8 bases and J by 2 bases, with 16 bases left in between. The CDR3 is made up of 14 amino acids. This CDR3 reads CASATGRGTYEQYF. The CDR3 DNA sequence: TGTGCCAGCGCCACAGGGAGGGGTACCTACGAGCAGTACTTC.